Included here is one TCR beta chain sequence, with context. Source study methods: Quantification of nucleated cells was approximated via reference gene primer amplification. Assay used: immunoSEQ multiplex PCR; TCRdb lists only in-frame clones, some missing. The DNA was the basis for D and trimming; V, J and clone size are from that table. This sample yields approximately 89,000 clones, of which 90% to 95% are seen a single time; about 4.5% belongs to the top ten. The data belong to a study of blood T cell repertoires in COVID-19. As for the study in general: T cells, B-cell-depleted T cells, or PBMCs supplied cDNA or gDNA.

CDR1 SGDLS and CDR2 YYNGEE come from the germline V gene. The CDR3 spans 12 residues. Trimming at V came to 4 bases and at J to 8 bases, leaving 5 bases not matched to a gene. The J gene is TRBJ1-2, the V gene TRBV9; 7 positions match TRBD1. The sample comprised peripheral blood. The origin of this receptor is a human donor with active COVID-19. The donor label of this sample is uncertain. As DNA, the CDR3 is TGTGCCAGCAGCACCTACAGGGGAGGCTACACCTTC. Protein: CASSTYRGGYTF.